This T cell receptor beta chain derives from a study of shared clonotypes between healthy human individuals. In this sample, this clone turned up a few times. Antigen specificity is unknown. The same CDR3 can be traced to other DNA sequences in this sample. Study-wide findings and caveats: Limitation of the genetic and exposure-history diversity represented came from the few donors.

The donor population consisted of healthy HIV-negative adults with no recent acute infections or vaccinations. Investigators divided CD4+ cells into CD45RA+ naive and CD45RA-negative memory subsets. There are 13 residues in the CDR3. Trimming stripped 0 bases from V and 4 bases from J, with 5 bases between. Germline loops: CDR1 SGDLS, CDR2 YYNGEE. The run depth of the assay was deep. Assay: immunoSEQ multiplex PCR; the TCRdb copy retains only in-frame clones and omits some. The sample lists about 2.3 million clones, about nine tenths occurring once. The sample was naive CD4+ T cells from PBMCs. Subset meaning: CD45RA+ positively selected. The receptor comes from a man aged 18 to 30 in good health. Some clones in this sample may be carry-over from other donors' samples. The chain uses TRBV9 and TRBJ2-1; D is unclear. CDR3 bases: TGTGCCAGCAGCGTAGACAGATACAATGAGCAGTTCTTC. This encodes CASSVDRYNEQFF.